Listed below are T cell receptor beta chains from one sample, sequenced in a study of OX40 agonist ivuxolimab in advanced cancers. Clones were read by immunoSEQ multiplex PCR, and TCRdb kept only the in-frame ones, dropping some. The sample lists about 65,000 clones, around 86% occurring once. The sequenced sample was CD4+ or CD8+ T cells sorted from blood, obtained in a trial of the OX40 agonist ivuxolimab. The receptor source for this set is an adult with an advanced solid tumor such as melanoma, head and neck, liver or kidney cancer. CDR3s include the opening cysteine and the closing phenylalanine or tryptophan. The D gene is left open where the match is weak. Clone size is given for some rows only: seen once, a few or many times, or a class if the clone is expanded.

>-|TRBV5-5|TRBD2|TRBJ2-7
CASSLASSGGPYEQYF
TGTGCCAGCAGCTTGGCATCTAGCGGGGGCCCCTACGAGCAGTACTTC
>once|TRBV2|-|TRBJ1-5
CASGRQYSNQPQHF
TGTGCCAGCGGAAGGCAATATAGCAATCAGCCCCAGCATTTT
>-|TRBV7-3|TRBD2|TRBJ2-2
CASSSSPGGTTGELFF
TGTGCCAGCAGCTCTTCTCCGGGGGGGACGACCGGGGAGCTGTTTTTT
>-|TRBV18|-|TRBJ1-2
CASSEKSNYGYTF
TGTGCCAGCTCGGAGAAGTCTAACTATGGCTACACCTTC
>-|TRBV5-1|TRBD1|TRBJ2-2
CASSTGQGNTGELFF
TGCGCCAGCAGCACAGGACAGGGGAACACCGGGGAGCTGTTTTTT
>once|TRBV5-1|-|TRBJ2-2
CASSPEGSGELFF
TGCGCCAGCAGCCCGGAGGGGAGCGGGGAGCTGTTTTTT
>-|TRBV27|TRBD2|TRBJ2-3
CASSGTSGGFFTDTQYF
TGTGCCAGCAGTGGGACTAGCGGGGGGTTTTTCACAGATACGCAGTATTTT
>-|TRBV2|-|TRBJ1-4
CASSEGTGSNEKLFF
TGTGCCAGCAGTGAAGGAACAGGCTCTAATGAAAAACTGTTTTTT
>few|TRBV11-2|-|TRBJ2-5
CASSKKRGGQETQYF
TGTGCCAGCAGCAAAAAACGGGGTGGGCAAGAGACCCAGTACTTC
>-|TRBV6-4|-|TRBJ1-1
CASSERARGTEAFF
TGTGCCAGCAGTGAAAGGGCCAGAGGGACTGAAGCTTTCTTT
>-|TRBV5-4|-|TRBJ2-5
CASSLDQKQETQYF
TGTGCCAGCAGCTTGGATCAAAAACAAGAGACCCAGTACTTC
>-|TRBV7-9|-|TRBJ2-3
CASSPRGGRATDTQYF
TGTGCCAGCAGCCCCAGAGGGGGGCGAGCCACAGATACGCAGTATTTT
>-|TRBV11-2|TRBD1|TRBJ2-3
CASRGGGTDTQYF
TGTGCCAGCAGAGGGGGCGGCACAGATACGCAGTATTTT
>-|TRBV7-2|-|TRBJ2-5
CASSLGYQETQYF
TGTGCCAGCAGCTTGGGGTACCAAGAGACCCAGTACTTC
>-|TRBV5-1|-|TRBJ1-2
CASSQLQGTDYTF
TGCGCCAGCAGCCAATTACAGGGCACGGACTACACCTTC
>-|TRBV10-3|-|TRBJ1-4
CAISESIPPTNEKLFF
TGTGCCATCAGTGAGTCTATCCCTCCAACTAATGAAAAACTGTTTTTT
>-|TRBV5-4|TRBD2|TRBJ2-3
CASSVSSGGRGNTQYF
TGTGCCAGCAGCGTCAGTAGCGGGGGGAGGGGAAATACGCAGTATTTT